A single sample is the source of the 5 T cell receptor beta chains below, sequenced in a study of blood T cell repertoires in COVID-19. Using immunoSEQ multiplex PCR, the repertoire was profiled, and TCRdb retains in-frame clones only, with some absent. The table shows about 160,000 clones, with 70% to 90% occurring only once. Source material: peripheral blood. The receptor set was obtained from a man in his fifties or sixties with acute or convalescent COVID-19.

CDR3 coding DNA: TGTGCCAGCAGCCCCGGGGTGAACTCATATGGCTACACCTTC. Protein sequence: CASSPGVNSYGYTF. This chain uses TRBV5-6 with TRBJ1-2; unclear D gene. Trimming took 4 bases from V and 5 from J, leaving 15 bases between them. Germline values: CDR1 SGHDT, CDR2 YYEEEE. The CDR3 covers 14 residues. Supplemented by reference TRBV5-6 and TRBJ1-2, the full variable domain reads DAGVTQSPTHLIKTRGQQVTLRCSPKSGHDTVSWYQQALGQGPQFIFQYYEEEERQRGNFPDRFSGHQFPNYSSELNVNALLLGDSALYLCASSPGVNSYGYTFGSGTRLTVV.

This clone appeared a single time. The J gene is TRBJ2-7, the V gene TRBV5-1; weak D call: TRBD1 (6 bases). This CDR3 spans 15 amino acids. The V and J ends lost 0 bases and 11 bases respectively, with 21 bases between them. Germline V gives CDR1 SGHRS, CDR2 YFSETQ. The CDR3 reads CASSLALGGQRVKYF. The DNA for the CDR3 is TGCGCCAGCAGCTTGGCCCTAGGGGGACAAAGAGTAAAGTACTTC. The variable domain in full, completed from reference TRBV5-1 and TRBJ2-7, reads KAGVTQTPRYLIKTRGQQVTLSCSPISGHRSVSWYQQTPGQGLQFLFEYFSETQRNKGNFPGRFSGRQFSNSRSEMNVSTLELGDSALYLCASSLALGGQRVKYFGPGTRLTVT.

The rearrangement uses TRBV30 and TRBJ1-5; possible D gene TRBD1, 5 bases. CDR1 is GTSNPN, CDR2 SVGIG, per germline (reference sequence). The CDR3 contains 14 residues. Between the trimmed V and J ends, which lost 2 bases and 1 base, there was a span of 9 bases. The CDR3 DNA follows: TGTGCCTGGAGTACGGGGGGGAGCAATCAGCCCCAGCATTTT. Amino acids: CAWSTGGSNQPQHF.

This CDR3 is CASSQEGGGHYGYTF. Written as DNA, the CDR3 is TGTGCCAGCAGCCAAGAGGGAGGGGGGCACTATGGCTACACCTTC. This chain links TRBV4-2 with TRBJ1-2; weak D call: TRBD1 (6 bases). This CDR3 contains 15 residues. The germline V and J ends were trimmed by 0 bases and 3 bases, with 11 bases remaining between them. Germline V lookup: CDR1 LGHNA, CDR2 YNFKEQ.

V and J are TRBV18 and TRBJ2-1, with 8 nucleotides matching TRBD1. Germline V gene sequence: CDR1 KGHSH, CDR2 LQKENI. The CDR3 is made up of 15 amino acids. With 3 bases clipped from V and 5 bases from J, the junction kept 6 bases outside the gene matches. The CDR3 DNA follows: TGTGCCAGCTCACCTATTAAACAGGGGGACAATGAGCAGTTCTTC. Encoded protein: CASSPIKQGDNEQFF.